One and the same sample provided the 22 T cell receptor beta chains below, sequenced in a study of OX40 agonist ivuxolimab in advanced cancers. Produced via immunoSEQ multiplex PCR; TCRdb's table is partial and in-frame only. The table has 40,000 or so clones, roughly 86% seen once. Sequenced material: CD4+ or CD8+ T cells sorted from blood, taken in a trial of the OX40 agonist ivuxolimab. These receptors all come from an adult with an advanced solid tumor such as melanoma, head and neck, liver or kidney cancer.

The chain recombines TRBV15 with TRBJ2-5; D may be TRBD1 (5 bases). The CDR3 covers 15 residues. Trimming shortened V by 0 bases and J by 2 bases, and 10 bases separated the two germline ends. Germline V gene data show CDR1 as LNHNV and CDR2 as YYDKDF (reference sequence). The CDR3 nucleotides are TGTGCCACCAGCAGAGATCTAAGACAGCAAGAGACCCAGTACTTC. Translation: CATSRDLRQQETQYF. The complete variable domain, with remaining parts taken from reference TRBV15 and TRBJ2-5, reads DAMVIQNPRYQVTQFGKPVTLSCSQTLNHNVMYWYQQKSSQAPKLLFHYYDKDFNNEADTPDNFQSRRPNTSFCFLDIRSPGLGDTAMYLCATSRDLRQQETQYFGPGTRLLVL.

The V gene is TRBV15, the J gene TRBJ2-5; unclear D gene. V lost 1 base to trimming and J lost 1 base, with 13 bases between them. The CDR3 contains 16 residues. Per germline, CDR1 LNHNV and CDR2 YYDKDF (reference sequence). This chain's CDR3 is CATSRGIDALQETQYF. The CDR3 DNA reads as TGTGCCACCAGCAGAGGAATAGATGCCCTCCAAGAGACCCAGTACTTC.

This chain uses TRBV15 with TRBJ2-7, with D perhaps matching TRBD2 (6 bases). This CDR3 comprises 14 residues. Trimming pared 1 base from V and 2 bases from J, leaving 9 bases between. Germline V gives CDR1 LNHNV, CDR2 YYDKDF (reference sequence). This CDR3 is CATSRGGVTYEQYF. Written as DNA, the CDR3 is TGTGCCACCAGCAGAGGCGGGGTAACCTACGAGCAGTACTTC.

CDR3 in DNA: TGTGCCAGCAGTTATTTGTTCTCTTACGGTGTGGGAGATGGCTACACCTTC. Translation gives CASSYLFSYGVGDGYTF. The rearrangement joins TRBV28 to TRBJ1-2; D uncertain. The length of the CDR3 is 17 residues. Germline V gives CDR1 MDHEN, CDR2 SYDVKM. Between the trimmed V and J ends, which lost 4 bases and 6 bases, there was a span of 24 bases.

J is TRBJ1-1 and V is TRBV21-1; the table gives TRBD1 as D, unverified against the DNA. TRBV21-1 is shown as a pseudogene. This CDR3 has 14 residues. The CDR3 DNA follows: TGTGCCAGCAGCTCGGGACAGGGGTGCACTGAAGCTTTCTTT. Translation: CASSSGQGCTEAFF.

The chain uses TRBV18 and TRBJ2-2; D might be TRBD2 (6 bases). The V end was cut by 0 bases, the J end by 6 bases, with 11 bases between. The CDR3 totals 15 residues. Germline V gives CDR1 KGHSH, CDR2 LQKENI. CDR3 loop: CASSPPQSSAGELFF. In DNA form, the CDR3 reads TGTGCCAGCTCACCACCTCAATCTAGCGCCGGGGAGCTGTTTTTT.

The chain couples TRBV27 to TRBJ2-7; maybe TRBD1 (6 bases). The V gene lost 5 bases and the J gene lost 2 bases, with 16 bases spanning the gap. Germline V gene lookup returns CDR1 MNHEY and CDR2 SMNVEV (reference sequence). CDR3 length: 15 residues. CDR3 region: CASSLQTRGTYEQYF. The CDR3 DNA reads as TGTGCCAGCAGTCTACAAACTAGGGGGACCTACGAGCAGTACTTC.

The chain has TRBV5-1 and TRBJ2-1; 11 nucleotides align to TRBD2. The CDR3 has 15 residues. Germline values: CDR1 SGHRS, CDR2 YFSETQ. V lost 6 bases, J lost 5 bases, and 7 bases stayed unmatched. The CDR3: CASTNPGLADNEQFF. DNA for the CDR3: TGCGCCAGCACCAACCCGGGACTAGCGGACAATGAGCAGTTCTTC. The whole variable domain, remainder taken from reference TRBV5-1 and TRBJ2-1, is KAGVTQTPRYLIKTRGQQVTLSCSPISGHRSVSWYQQTPGQGLQFLFEYFSETQRNKGNFPGRFSGRQFSNSRSEMNVSTLELGDSALYLCASTNPGLADNEQFFGPGTRLTVL.

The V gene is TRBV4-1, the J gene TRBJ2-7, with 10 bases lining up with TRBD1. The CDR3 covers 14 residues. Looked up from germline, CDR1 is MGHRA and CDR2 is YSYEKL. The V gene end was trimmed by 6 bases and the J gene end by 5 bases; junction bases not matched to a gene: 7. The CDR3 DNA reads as TGCGCCAGCAGGCCGGGGACAGGGGTCCACGAGCAGTACTTC. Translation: CASRPGTGVHEQYF.

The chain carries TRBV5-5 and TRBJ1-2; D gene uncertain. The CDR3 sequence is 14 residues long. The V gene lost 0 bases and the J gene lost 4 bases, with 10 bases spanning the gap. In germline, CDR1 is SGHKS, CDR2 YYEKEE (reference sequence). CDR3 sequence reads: CASSLAGYLYGYTF. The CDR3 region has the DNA TGTGCCAGCAGCTTGGCAGGCTATCTCTATGGCTACACCTTC.

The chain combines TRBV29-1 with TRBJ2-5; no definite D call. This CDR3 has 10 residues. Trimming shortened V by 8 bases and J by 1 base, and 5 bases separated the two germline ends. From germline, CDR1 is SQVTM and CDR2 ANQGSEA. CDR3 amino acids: CSLRQETQYF. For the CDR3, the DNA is TGCAGCCTCCGCCAAGAGACCCAGTACTTC.

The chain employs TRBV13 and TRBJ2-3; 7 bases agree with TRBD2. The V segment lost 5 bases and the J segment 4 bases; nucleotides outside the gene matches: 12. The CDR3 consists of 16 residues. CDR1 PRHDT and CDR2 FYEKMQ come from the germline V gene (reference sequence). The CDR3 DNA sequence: TGTGCCAGCAGCCGCGTTGGAGGGAGGGCCCCAGATACGCAGTATTTT. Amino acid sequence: CASSRVGGRAPDTQYF. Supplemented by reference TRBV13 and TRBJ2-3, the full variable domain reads AAGVIQSPRHLIKEKRETATLKCYPIPRHDTVYWYQQGPGQDPQFLISFYEKMQSDKGSIPDRFSAQQFSDYHSELNMSSLELGDSALYFCASSRVGGRAPDTQYFGPGTRLTVL.

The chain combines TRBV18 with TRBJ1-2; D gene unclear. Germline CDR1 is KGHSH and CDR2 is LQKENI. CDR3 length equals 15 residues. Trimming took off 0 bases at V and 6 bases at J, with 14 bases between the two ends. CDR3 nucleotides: TGTGCCAGCTCACCACCGAATCGGGGAGGCGATGGCTACACCTTC. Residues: CASSPPNRGGDGYTF. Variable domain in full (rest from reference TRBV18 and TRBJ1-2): NAGVMQNPRHLVRRRGQEARLRCSPMKGHSHVYWYRQLPEEGLKFMVYLQKENIIDESGMPKERFSAEFPKEGPSILRIQQVVRGDSAAYFCASSPPNRGGDGYTFGSGTRLTVV.

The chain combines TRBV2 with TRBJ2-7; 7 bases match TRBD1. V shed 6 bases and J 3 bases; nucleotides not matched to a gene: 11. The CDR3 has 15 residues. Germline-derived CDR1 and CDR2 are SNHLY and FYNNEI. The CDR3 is CASSYYRGHGYEQYF. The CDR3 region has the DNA TGTGCCAGCAGCTATTACAGGGGTCATGGCTACGAGCAGTACTTC. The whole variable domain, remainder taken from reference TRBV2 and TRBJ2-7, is EPEVTQTPSHQVTQMGQEVILRCVPISNHLYFYWYRQILGQKVEFLVSFYNNEISEKSEIFDDQFSVERPDGSNFTLKIRSTKLEDSAMYFCASSYYRGHGYEQYFGPGTRLTVT.

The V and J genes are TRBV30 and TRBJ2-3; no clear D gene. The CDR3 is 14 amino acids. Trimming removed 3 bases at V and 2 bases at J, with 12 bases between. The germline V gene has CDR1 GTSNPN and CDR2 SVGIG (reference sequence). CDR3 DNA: TGTGCCTGGAGGCCCCAAGGATCCACAGATACGCAGTATTTT. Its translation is CAWRPQGSTDTQYF.

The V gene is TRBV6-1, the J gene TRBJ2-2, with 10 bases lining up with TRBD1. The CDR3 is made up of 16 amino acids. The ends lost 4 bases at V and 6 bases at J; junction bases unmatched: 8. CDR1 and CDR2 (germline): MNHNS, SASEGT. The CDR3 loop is CASSATSGTGAGELFF. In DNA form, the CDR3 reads TGTGCCAGCAGTGCAACGTCCGGGACAGGGGCCGGGGAGCTGTTTTTT.

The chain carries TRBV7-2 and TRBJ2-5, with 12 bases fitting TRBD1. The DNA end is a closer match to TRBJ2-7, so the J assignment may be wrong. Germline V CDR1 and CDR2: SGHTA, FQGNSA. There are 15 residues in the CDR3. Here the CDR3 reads CASSLGTGGFYEQYF. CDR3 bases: TGTGCCAGCAGCTTGGGGACAGGGGGCTTCTACGAGCAGTACTTC.

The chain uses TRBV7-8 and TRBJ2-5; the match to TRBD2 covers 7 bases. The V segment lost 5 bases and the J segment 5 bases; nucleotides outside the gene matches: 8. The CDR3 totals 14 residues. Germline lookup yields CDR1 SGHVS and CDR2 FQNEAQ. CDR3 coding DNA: TGTGCCAGCAGCAAACTGGGGGGGGTGGAGACCCAGTACTTC. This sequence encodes CASSKLGGVETQYF. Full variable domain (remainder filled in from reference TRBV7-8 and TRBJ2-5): GAGVSQSPRYKVAKRGQDVALRCDPISGHVSLFWYQQALGQGPEFLTYFQNEAQLDKSGLPSDRFFAERPEGSVSTLKIQRTQQEDSAVYLCASSKLGGVETQYFGPGTRLLVL.

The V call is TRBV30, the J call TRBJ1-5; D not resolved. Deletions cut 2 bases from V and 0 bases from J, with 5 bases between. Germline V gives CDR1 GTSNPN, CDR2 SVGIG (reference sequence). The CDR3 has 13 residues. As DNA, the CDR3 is TGTGCCTGGAGTAAAAGTAGCAATCAGCCCCAGCATTTT. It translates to CAWSKSSNQPQHF.

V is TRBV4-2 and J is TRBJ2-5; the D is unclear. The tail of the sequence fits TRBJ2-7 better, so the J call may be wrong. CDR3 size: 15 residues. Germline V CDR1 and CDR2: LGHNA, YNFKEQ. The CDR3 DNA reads TGTGCCAGCAGCCAAGATAAGCACCCTACCTACGAGCAGTACTTC. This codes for CASSQDKHPTYEQYF.

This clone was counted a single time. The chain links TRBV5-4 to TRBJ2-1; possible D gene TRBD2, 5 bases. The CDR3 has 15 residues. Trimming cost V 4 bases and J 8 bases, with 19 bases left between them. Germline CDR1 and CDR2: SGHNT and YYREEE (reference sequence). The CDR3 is CASSPGLANRDEQFF. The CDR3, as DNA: TGTGCCAGCAGCCCCGGACTGGCCAATAGGGATGAGCAGTTCTTC.

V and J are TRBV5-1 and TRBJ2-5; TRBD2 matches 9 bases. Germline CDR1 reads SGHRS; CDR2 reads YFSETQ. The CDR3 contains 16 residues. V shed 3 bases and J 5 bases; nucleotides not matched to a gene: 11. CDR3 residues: CASSSGPSGIGETQYF. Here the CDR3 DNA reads TGCGCCAGCAGCTCGGGCCCTAGCGGGATAGGGGAGACCCAGTACTTC.